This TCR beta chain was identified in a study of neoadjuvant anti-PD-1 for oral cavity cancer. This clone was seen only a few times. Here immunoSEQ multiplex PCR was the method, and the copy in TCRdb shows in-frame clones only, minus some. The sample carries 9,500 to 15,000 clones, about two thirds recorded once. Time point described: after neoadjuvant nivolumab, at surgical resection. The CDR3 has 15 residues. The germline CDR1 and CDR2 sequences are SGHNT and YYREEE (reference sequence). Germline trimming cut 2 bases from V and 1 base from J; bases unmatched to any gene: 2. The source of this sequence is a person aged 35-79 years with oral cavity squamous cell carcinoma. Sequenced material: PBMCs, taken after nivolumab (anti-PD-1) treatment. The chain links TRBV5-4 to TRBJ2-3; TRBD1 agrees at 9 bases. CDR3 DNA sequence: TGTGCCAGCAGCTTACGGACAGGGGGCACAGATACGCAGTATTTT. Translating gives CASSLRTGGTDTQYF.